The source of this TCR beta chain is a study of blood T cell repertoires in COVID-19. In the study overall: In each case, the material was cDNA or gDNA derived from T cells, B-cell-depleted T cells, or PBMCs.

In the original processing: Researchers report that nucleated cell counts were estimated from reference gene primer amplification. Method: immunoSEQ multiplex PCR; TCRdb's copy keeps in-frame clones and lacks some. V and J calls and clone size are given by that table; D and trimming were obtained from the DNA. Of about 52,000 clones listed, 89% are singletons. The CDR3 has 14 amino acids. Germline-derived CDR1 and CDR2 are SNHLY and FYNNEI. With 6 bases removed from V and 5 bases from J, the gap between germline ends came to 16 bases. The sequenced sample was peripheral blood. The sequence derives from a man older than 75 with active or convalescent COVID-19. The chain employs TRBV2 and TRBJ1-2, with D tentatively TRBD1 (5 bases). CDR3 coding DNA: TGTGCCAGCAGCTCTAGTCAAAGGGGATATGGCTACACCTTC. Residues: CASSSSQRGYGYTF.